These 20 T cell receptor beta chains were sequenced from one sample in a study of blood T cell repertoires in COVID-19. TCRdb's table, derived via immunoSEQ multiplex PCR, lists solely in-frame clones and lacks some. This table has fewer than 95,000 clones, about 88% appearing once. Specimen: peripheral blood. The receptors originated from a middle-aged man with acute or convalescent COVID-19.

The chain is built from TRBV28 and TRBJ1-2; 9 bases match TRBD1. V gave up 6 bases and J gave up 5 bases; unmatched junction bases: 4. CDR3 length: 13 residues. CDR1 MDHEN and CDR2 SYDVKM come from the germline V gene. The CDR3 loop reads CASRQGAGYGYTF. CDR3 nucleotide sequence: TGTGCCAGCAGACAGGGGGCAGGGTATGGCTACACCTTC.

The genes are TRBV6-1 and TRBJ2-5; 12 nucleotides align to TRBD2. The CDR3 contains 16 residues. Per the germline V gene, CDR1 is MNHNS and CDR2 is SASEGT. The junction had 4 bases not matched to a gene; V was cut back by 3 bases and J by 2 bases. The CDR3 sequence: CASSEGLAGGQETQYF. In DNA, the CDR3 is TGTGCCAGCAGTGAGGGCCTAGCGGGGGGGCAAGAGACCCAGTACTTC.

CDR3 region: CASRSGTASNTEAFF. The DNA of the CDR3 is TGTGCCAGCAGATCCGGGACAGCAAGCAACACTGAAGCTTTCTTT. The chain uses TRBV27 and TRBJ1-1; 7 nucleotides align to TRBD1. The CDR3 runs to 15 residues. Germline CDR1 and CDR2: MNHEY and SMNVEV (reference sequence). Losses at the gene ends were 6 bases for V and 2 bases for J; bases not matched to a gene: 9.

The chain employs TRBV5-6 and TRBJ1-4; D gene unclear. V was pared by 4 bases and J by 0 bases, with 7 bases between. The CDR3 is made up of 14 amino acids. Germline-derived CDR1 and CDR2 are SGHDT and YYEEEE. The CDR3 DNA sequence: TGTGCCAGCAGCCTCATAGCAACTAATGAAAAACTGTTTTTT. Translation gives CASSLIATNEKLFF.

This sequence joins TRBV28 and TRBJ1-5; D gene ambiguous. Trimming cost V 4 bases and J 2 bases, with 9 bases left between them. Germline V lookup: CDR1 MDHEN, CDR2 SYDVKM. The CDR3 length is 14 residues. DNA of the CDR3: TGTGCCAGCAGTTCCCCCAGCGGCAATCAGCCCCAGCATTTT. Translated: CASSSPSGNQPQHF.

The chain couples TRBV5-1 to TRBJ2-7; TRBD2 agrees at 10 bases. The germline gives CDR1 SGHRS, CDR2 YFSETQ. The junction had 6 bases not matched to a gene; V was cut back by 4 bases and J by 5 bases. The CDR3 sequence is 14 residues long. CDR3 amino acids: CASSPAGGQNEQYF. CDR3 nucleotides: TGCGCCAGCAGCCCAGCGGGGGGGCAAAACGAGCAGTACTTC.

This rearrangement joins TRBV28 to TRBJ2-5; maybe TRBD2 (7 bases). The V end lost 5 bases, the J end lost 5 bases, and 18 bases lay between the germline ends. The CDR3 consists of 15 residues. Germline V lookup: CDR1 MDHEN, CDR2 SYDVKM. CDR3 nucleotides: TGTGCCAGCAGTCTCGGTATCGCGGGGGCTGAGACCCAGTACTTC. It translates to CASSLGIAGAETQYF.

The CDR3 spells CASSLRDSAYEQYF. The CDR3 nucleotides read TGCGCCAGCAGCTTACGGGACAGCGCCTACGAGCAGTACTTC. The chain has TRBV5-1 and TRBJ2-7, with 7 bases matching TRBD1. J was trimmed by 2 bases and V by 2 bases; bases with no gene match: 4. The CDR3 contains 14 residues. Germline V gene sequence: CDR1 SGHRS, CDR2 YFSETQ.

V and J are TRBV20-1 and TRBJ1-2; 10 bases fit TRBD1. V was pared by 3 bases and J by 6 bases, with 4 bases of the junction left unmatched. The CDR3 is made up of 13 amino acids. Germline CDR1 is DFQATT and CDR2 is SNEGSKA (reference sequence). In DNA, the CDR3 is TGCAGTGCTAGTTCCGGGACAGGGGATGGCTACACCTTC. Translation: CSASSGTGDGYTF.

The V and J genes are TRBV5-1 and TRBJ1-1, with D possibly matching TRBD1 (6 bases). V was trimmed by 5 bases and J by 4 bases, leaving 21 bases between them. The CDR3 length is 16 residues. Germline V gene data show CDR1 as SGHRS and CDR2 as YFSETQ. The DNA of the CDR3 is TGCGCCAGCAGTTCCCTAACCCAGGGACAAGGCACTGAAGCTTTCTTT. Amino acid sequence: CASSSLTQGQGTEAFF.

The V gene is TRBV5-4, the J gene TRBJ1-6, with TRBD1 identical over 9 bases. With V trimmed by 3 bases and J by 9 bases, 4 bases remained unmatched. The CDR3 covers 14 residues. CDR1 SGHNT and CDR2 YYREEE come from the germline V gene (reference sequence). The CDR3 here is CASSSGQGGSPLHF. CDR3 coding DNA: TGTGCCAGCAGCTCGGGACAGGGAGGTTCACCCCTCCACTTT.

V is TRBV25-1 and J is TRBJ1-6, with D possibly TRBD1 on 5 matching bases. The length of the CDR3 is 15 residues. V shed 5 bases and J shed 5 bases, with 13 bases lying between them. Germline V gene data show CDR1 as MGHDK and CDR2 as SYGVNS. The CDR3 protein is CASSPGGGNNSPLHF. In nucleotides, the CDR3 is TGTGCCAGCAGTCCTGGGGGAGGAAATAATTCACCCCTCCACTTT.

This chain uses TRBV27 with TRBJ2-5; a possible D gene is TRBD2 (5 bases). The V gene lost 5 bases and the J gene lost 7 bases, with 23 bases spanning the gap. Germline V gene lookup returns CDR1 MNHEY and CDR2 SMNVEV (reference sequence). This CDR3 spans 16 amino acids. CDR3 amino acids: CASSPNILQVGGTQYF. The CDR3 DNA follows: TGTGCCAGCAGTCCCAACATACTCCAGGTAGGAGGGACCCAGTACTTC.

The chain couples TRBV28 to TRBJ1-1; 8 positions match TRBD1. This CDR3 is built from 15 residues. Looked up from germline, CDR1 is MDHEN and CDR2 is SYDVKM. V shed 9 bases and J 2 bases; nucleotides not matched to a gene: 11. CDR3 DNA sequence: TGTGCCAGTCTCAGTGGTGGACAGGGAAACACTGAAGCTTTCTTT. Translated: CASLSGGQGNTEAFF. Supplemented by reference TRBV28 and TRBJ1-1, the full variable domain reads DVKVTQSSRYLVKRTGEKVFLECVQDMDHENMFWYRQDPGLGLRLIYFSYDVKMKEKGDIPEGYSVSREKKERFSLILESASTNQTSMYLCASLSGGQGNTEAFFGQGTRLTVV.

The gene calls are TRBV29-1 and TRBJ2-2; 7 bases fit TRBD1. The germline gives CDR1 SQVTM, CDR2 ANQGSEA. V dropped 2 bases and J dropped 4; count of bases not matched to a gene: 4. The CDR3 spans 14 residues. The CDR3 DNA reads TGCAGCGTTGAAACAGGGGCGGGCACCGGGGAGCTGTTTTTT. Its protein product is CSVETGAGTGELFF.

The chain couples TRBV7-2 to TRBJ1-6, with 7 nucleotides matching TRBD1. Trimming cost V 5 bases and J 0 bases; bases outside gene matches: 7. The CDR3 has 17 residues. The germline gives CDR1 SGHTA, CDR2 FQGNSA. The CDR3 DNA sequence: TGTGCCAGCAGCCCACGGACAGGTTACTCCTATAATTCACCCCTCCACTTT. Encoded protein: CASSPRTGYSYNSPLHF. The variable domain in full, completed from reference TRBV7-2 and TRBJ1-6, reads GAGVSQSPSNKVTEKGKDVELRCDPISGHTALYWYRQSLGQGLEFLIYFQGNSAPDKSGLPSDRFSAERTGGSVSTLTIQRTQQEDSAVYLCASSPRTGYSYNSPLHFGNGTRLTVT.

The chain couples TRBV6-2 or TRBV6-3 to TRBJ1-5, with a possible D match to TRBD1 (5 bases). Germline values: CDR1 MNHEY, CDR2 SVGEGT. V lost 3 bases and J lost 7, with 10 bases in between. The CDR3 spans 13 residues. As DNA, the CDR3 is TGTGCCAGCAGTTATCAGGGTTACCAGCCCCAGCATTTT. Its protein is CASSYQGYQPQHF.

A few counts support this clone. V usage is TRBV5-4 and J usage is TRBJ1-2; 7 nucleotides align to TRBD1. This CDR3 spans 15 amino acids. Germline V gene data show CDR1 as SGHNT and CDR2 as YYREEE (reference sequence). Unmatched junction bases numbered 7, after V lost 4 bases and J lost 1 base. The CDR3 bases are TGTGCCAGCAGCGCTGGGACAGCCAATAACTATGGCTACACCTTC. It translates to CASSAGTANNYGYTF.

This chain uses TRBV5-1 with TRBJ1-1, with 9 bases that match TRBD1. CDR1 and CDR2 from the germline V gene are SGHRS and YFSETQ. J gave up 5 bases and V 0 bases, and 8 bases lay outside the gene matches. CDR3 length: 16 amino acids. This CDR3 is CASSLGPGQGRTEAFF. CDR3 DNA: TGCGCCAGCAGCTTGGGACCTGGACAGGGGAGAACTGAAGCTTTCTTT.

This sequence joins TRBV7-7 and TRBJ2-1; 13 bases agree with TRBD2. With 4 bases clipped from V and 5 bases from J, the junction kept 5 bases outside the gene matches. The CDR3 runs to 16 residues. From germline, CDR1 is SSHAT and CDR2 FNYEAQ (reference sequence). Here the CDR3 DNA reads TGTGCCAGCAGCTCTCGACTAGCGGGGGGACACAATGAGCAGTTCTTC. This gives the protein CASSSRLAGGHNEQFF.